This T cell receptor beta chain was documented in a study of shared clonotypes between healthy human individuals. Notes on this clone: As yet, its antigen is unknown.

Nashville, Tennessee was home to all donors, who were Caucasian adults. This CDR3 has 16 amino acids. J was trimmed by 8 bases and V by 4 bases; bases with no gene match: 14. Per germline, CDR1 SGHDT and CDR2 YYEEEE. Findings and limits, study-wide: Against clonotypes common to all four donors, non-shared ones had lower generation probabilities. The sharing of about 5% of naive CD4 clonotypes was seen across a few donors.

Deep was the level used in running the assay. TCRdb's copy holds only in-frame clones and misses some; the assay was immunoSEQ multiplex PCR. Here the sample spans roughly 640,000 clones, under 80% being singletons. V usage is TRBV5-6 and J usage is TRBJ1-2, with 10 positions matching TRBD1. The sequence came from a woman aged 25 to 45 in good health. Sequencing was carried out using memory CD4+ T cells sorted from blood. Subset reported: CD45RA-negative fraction. In nucleotides, the CDR3 is TGTGCCAGCAGCCCCAACCCGATCGGGACAGGGGAGGGCTACACCTTC. Amino acids: CASSPNPIGTGEGYTF.